The following is a T cell receptor beta chain sequence with its context. Additional DNA sequences in this sample encode the identical CDR3. The data stem from a study of OX40 agonist ivuxolimab in advanced cancers. Deletions cut 2 bases from V and 0 bases from J, with 4 bases between. This CDR3 region has 13 residues. CDR1 and CDR2 (germline): MNHEY, SMNVEV (reference sequence). The table came from immunoSEQ multiplex PCR; TCRdb's copy has only in-frame clones and leaves some out. Here the sample spans 38,000 or so clones, 70% to 90% being singletons. The chain uses TRBV27 and TRBJ1-2; D is undetermined. The receptor was isolated from an adult with an advanced solid tumor such as melanoma, head and neck, liver or kidney cancer. The source was CD4+ or CD8+ T cells sorted from blood, collected in a trial of the OX40 agonist ivuxolimab. The CDR3 DNA reads as TGTGCCAGCAGTTTAGCGGCTAACTATGGCTACACCTTC. Its translation is CASSLAANYGYTF.